The 18 T cell receptor beta chains below come from one sample, sequenced in a study of blood T cell repertoires in COVID-19. Produced via immunoSEQ multiplex PCR; TCRdb's table is partial and in-frame only. In the table there are about 300,000 clones, 86% of which are singletons. The sample was PBMCs or T cells enriched from blood (not recorded which). The receptors shown here come from a young woman who had recovered from COVID-19.

This chain connects TRBV5-1 to TRBJ1-1; TRBD1 matches 7 bases. The germline V gene has CDR1 SGHRS and CDR2 YFSETQ. V lost 2 bases, J lost 1 base, and 2 bases stayed unmatched. The CDR3 sequence is 14 residues long. In DNA, the CDR3 is TGCGCCAGCAGCTTCGGGACAGAGAACACTGAAGCTTTCTTT. Translation gives CASSFGTENTEAFF.

This chain uses TRBV5-1 with TRBJ2-1; 12 positions match TRBD2. The V gene's germline CDR1 is SGHRS and CDR2 YFSETQ. Trimming at V came to 4 bases and at J to 3 bases, leaving 8 bases not matched to a gene. The CDR3 runs to 17 residues. The CDR3 sequence is CASSPSQTSGSYNEQFF. The CDR3 DNA reads TGCGCCAGCAGCCCTTCACAGACTAGCGGGAGCTACAATGAGCAGTTCTTC.

The chain links TRBV15 to TRBJ1-2, with unresolved D. CDR1 and CDR2 from the germline V gene are LNHNV and YYDKDF (reference sequence). V was trimmed by 7 bases and J by 1 base, leaving 13 bases between them. The CDR3 runs to 14 residues. The DNA for the CDR3 is TGTGCCACCACGACCGGCGGGTTTAACTATGGCTACACCTTC. Translated: CATTTGGFNYGYTF.

The chain combines TRBV12-3 or TRBV12-4 with TRBJ1-2; D is unresolved. The V gene lost 5 bases and the J gene lost 3 bases, with 7 bases spanning the gap. CDR3 length: 12 residues. CDR3 DNA: TGTGCCAGCAGTCCCCCCGACTATGGCTACACCTTC. It is translated as CASSPPDYGYTF.

The chain recombines TRBV18 with TRBJ2-1; D possibly corresponds to TRBD2 (5 bases). Trimming removed 4 bases at V and 3 bases at J, with 10 bases between. CDR1 is KGHSH, CDR2 LQKENI, per germline. The length of the CDR3 is 14 residues. CDR3 sequence (DNA): TGTGCCAGCTCACGGGGAGACAACTACAATGAGCAGTTCTTC. This codes for CASSRGDNYNEQFF.

Comments on this clone: Other nucleotide sequences from this sample produce the same CDR3. The chain has TRBV28 and TRBJ1-2; D is perhaps TRBD1 (5 bases). There are 12 residues in the CDR3. Trimming took 3 bases from V and 7 from J, leaving 9 bases between them. CDR1 is MDHEN, CDR2 SYDVKM, per germline. CDR3: CASSFGGSGYTF. The CDR3 DNA reads as TGTGCCAGCAGTTTTGGGGGGTCTGGCTACACCTTC.

This chain joins TRBV6-5 and TRBJ2-1; D is possibly TRBD2 (6 bases). V was shortened by 5 bases and J by 9 bases, with 14 bases between the two germline ends. Germline values: CDR1 MNHEY, CDR2 SVGAGI. The CDR3 contains 13 residues. The DNA for the CDR3 is TGTGCCAGCAGTCGGCATCTAGCGCTTGAGCAGTTCTTC. This gives the protein CASSRHLALEQFF.

CDR3 sequence reads: CASSLALAYSYNEQFF. CDR3 DNA sequence: TGTGCCAGCAGCTTAGCGCTAGCGTATTCCTACAATGAGCAGTTCTTC. V is TRBV7-2 and J is TRBJ2-1, with D tentatively TRBD2 (6 bases). V lost 0 bases to trimming and J lost 1 base, with 10 bases between them. This CDR3 spans 16 amino acids. Looked up from germline, CDR1 is SGHTA and CDR2 is FQGNSA.

The CDR3 is CASSQAGGTGRGYTF. The CDR3 bases are TGTGCCAGCAGCCAAGCCGGAGGGACAGGGAGAGGCTACACCTTC. V gene TRBV4-2 combines with J gene TRBJ1-2; 9 bases line up with TRBD1. Germline loops: CDR1 LGHNA, CDR2 YNFKEQ. The CDR3 runs 15 residues. Trimming at V came to 1 base and at J to 8 bases, leaving 8 bases not matched to a gene.

The chain recombines TRBV28 with TRBJ1-6; no reliable D call. The CDR3 spans 14 residues. Trimming took off 5 bases at V and 10 bases at J, with 15 bases between the two ends. Germline lookup yields CDR1 MDHEN and CDR2 SYDVKM. CDR3 region: CASSLAPGYSPLHF. The CDR3 nucleotides are TGTGCCAGCAGTCTCGCCCCGGGGTACTCACCCCTCCACTTT.

As regards this clone: The junction departs from the called germline gene at one end, perhaps through a read error. The rearrangement joins TRBV18 to TRBJ1-1; the D is unclear. Germline CDR1 reads KGHSH; CDR2 reads LQKENI. The CDR3 consists of 14 residues. The CDR3 nucleotides read TGTGCCAGCTCACAAGAGGGTTTGAACGCTGAAGCTTTCTTT. Amino acid sequence: CASSQEGLNAEAFF.

With regard to this clone: Other DNA sequences of this sample code for an identical CDR3. This sequence joins TRBV15 and TRBJ2-5, with D possibly TRBD1 on 5 matching bases. Germline V CDR1 and CDR2: LNHNV, YYDKDF (reference sequence). V was trimmed by 0 bases and J by 4 bases, leaving 9 bases between them. This CDR3 has 14 amino acids. Here the CDR3 reads CATSRDRGAETQYF. CDR3 nucleotide sequence: TGTGCCACCAGCAGAGATAGGGGTGCAGAGACCCAGTACTTC.

This clone was seen only once. This chain links TRBV30 with TRBJ1-1; TRBD1 matches at 7 bases. This CDR3 contains 19 residues. The junction had 22 bases not matched to a gene; V was cut back by 2 bases and J by 4 bases. The germline V gene encodes CDR1 GTSNPN and CDR2 SVGIG (reference sequence). The CDR3 sequence is CAWSKAAREGARWGTEAFF. The CDR3 region has the DNA TGTGCCTGGAGTAAGGCAGCTCGTGAGGGGGCGAGATGGGGCACTGAAGCTTTCTTT.

The V gene is TRBV7-9, the J gene TRBJ2-3; possible D gene TRBD1, 6 bases. Germline-derived CDR1 and CDR2 are SEHNR and FQNEAQ (reference sequence). Deletions cut 3 bases from V and 0 bases from J, with 10 bases between. There are 15 residues in the CDR3. The CDR3 loop reads CASSFPGESTDTQYF. Here the CDR3 DNA reads TGTGCCAGCAGCTTCCCAGGGGAGAGCACAGATACGCAGTATTTT. Complete variable domain (other parts from reference TRBV7-9 and TRBJ2-3): DTGVSQNPRHKITKRGQNVTFRCDPISEHNRLYWYRQTLGQGPEFLTYFQNEAQLEKSRLLSDRFSAERPKGSFSTLEIQRTEQGDSAMYLCASSFPGESTDTQYFGPGTRLTVL.

The V and J genes are TRBV19 and TRBJ2-2; TRBD2 is a possible D gene (5 bases). CDR1 is LNHDA and CDR2 is SQIVND in the germline V gene (reference sequence). The CDR3 extends over 14 amino acids. V was shortened by 9 bases and J by 2 bases, with 13 bases between the two germline ends. The CDR3 nucleotides read TGTGCCAGCCAAAAAGCTAGCAACACCGGGGAGCTGTTTTTT. Protein sequence: CASQKASNTGELFF.

The V and J genes are TRBV28 and TRBJ1-2, with no clear D. The length of the CDR3 is 15 residues. The germline CDR1 and CDR2 sequences are MDHEN and SYDVKM. Between the trimmed V and J ends, which lost 2 bases and 2 bases, there was a span of 12 bases. This chain's CDR3 is CASSLPITENYGYTF. The CDR3 nucleotides are TGTGCCAGCAGTTTACCCATTACCGAGAACTATGGCTACACCTTC.

The rearrangement uses TRBV29-1 and TRBJ1-4, with 11 nucleotides matching TRBD1. CDR3 length equals 17 residues. V trimming: 4 bases; J trimming: 0 bases; junction bases outside the gene matches: 7. Germline loops: CDR1 SQVTM, CDR2 ANQGSEA. In DNA form, the CDR3 reads TGCAGCGTTGGCTCGGACAGGGGGCATGCAACTAATGAAAAACTGTTTTTT. It specifies CSVGSDRGHATNEKLFF.

The V gene is TRBV4-1, the J gene TRBJ1-2; D not certain. Trimming removed 4 bases from V and 2 bases from J, with 23 bases in between. In germline, CDR1 is MGHRA, CDR2 YSYEKL. This CDR3 has 18 residues. CDR3 sequence reads: CASSPLMDWPPKNYGYTF. The CDR3 DNA sequence: TGCGCCAGCAGCCCCCTGATGGACTGGCCTCCCAAAAACTATGGCTACACCTTC.